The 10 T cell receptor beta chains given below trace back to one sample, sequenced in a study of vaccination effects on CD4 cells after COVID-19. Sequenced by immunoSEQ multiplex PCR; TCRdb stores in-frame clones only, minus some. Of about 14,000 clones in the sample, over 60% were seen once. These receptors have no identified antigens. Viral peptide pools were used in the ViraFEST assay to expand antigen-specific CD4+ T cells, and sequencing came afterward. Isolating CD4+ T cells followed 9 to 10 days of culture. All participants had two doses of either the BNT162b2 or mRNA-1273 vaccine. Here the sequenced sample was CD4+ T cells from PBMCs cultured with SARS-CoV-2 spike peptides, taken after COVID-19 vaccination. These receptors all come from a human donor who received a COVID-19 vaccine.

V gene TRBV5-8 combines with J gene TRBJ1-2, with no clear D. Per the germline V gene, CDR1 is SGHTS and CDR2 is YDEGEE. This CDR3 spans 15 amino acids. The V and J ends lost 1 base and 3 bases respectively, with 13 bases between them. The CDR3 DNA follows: TGTGCCAGCAGCTTGCGGAAGGGCTCGGACTATGGCTACACCTTC. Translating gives CASSLRKGSDYGYTF.

The CDR3 region is CASSMDPGQGPSLGDTQYF. The CDR3 DNA sequence: TGTGCCAGTAGTATGGACCCGGGACAGGGGCCATCCTTGGGAGATACGCAGTATTTT. The genes are TRBV19 and TRBJ2-3; TRBD1 matches 10 bases. Trimming cost V 3 bases and J 5 bases; bases outside gene matches: 17. The CDR3 is 19 amino acids. Germline CDR1 is LNHDA and CDR2 is SQIVND (reference sequence).

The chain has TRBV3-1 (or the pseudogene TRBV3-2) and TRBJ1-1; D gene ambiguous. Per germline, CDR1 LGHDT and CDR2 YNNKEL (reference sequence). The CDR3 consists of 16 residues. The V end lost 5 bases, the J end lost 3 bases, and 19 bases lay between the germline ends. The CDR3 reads CASSSPRTGNHTEAFF. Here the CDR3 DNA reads TGTGCCAGCAGCTCACCACGGACCGGGAATCACACTGAAGCTTTCTTT.

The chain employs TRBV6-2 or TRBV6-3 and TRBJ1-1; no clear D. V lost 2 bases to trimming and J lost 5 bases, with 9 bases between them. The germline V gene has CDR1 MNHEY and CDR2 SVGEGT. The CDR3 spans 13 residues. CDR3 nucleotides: TGTGCCAGCAGTTACGCAACACGAACTGAAGCTTTCTTT. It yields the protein CASSYATRTEAFF.

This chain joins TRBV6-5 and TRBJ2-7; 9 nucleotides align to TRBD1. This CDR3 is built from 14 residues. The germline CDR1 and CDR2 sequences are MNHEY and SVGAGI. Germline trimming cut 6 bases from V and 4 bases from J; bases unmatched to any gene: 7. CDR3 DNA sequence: TGTGCCAGCAGCCCGGGACAGGGATGGTACGAGCAGTACTTC. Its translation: CASSPGQGWYEQYF.

CDR3 sequence: CASSPIGQGASGSPLHF. DNA for the CDR3: TGTGCCAGCAGCCCCATAGGACAGGGGGCATCAGGTTCACCCCTCCACTTT. V gene TRBV3-1 (or the pseudogene TRBV3-2) combines with J gene TRBJ1-6; 11 positions match TRBD1. Germline V gene data show CDR1 as LGHDT and CDR2 as YNNKEL (reference sequence). The length of the CDR3 is 17 residues. J lost 9 bases, V lost 4 bases, and 11 bases had no gene match.

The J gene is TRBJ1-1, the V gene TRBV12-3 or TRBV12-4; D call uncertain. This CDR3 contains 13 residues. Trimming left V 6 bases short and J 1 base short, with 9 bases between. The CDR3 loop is CASSRRTNTEAFF. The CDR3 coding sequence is TGTGCCAGCAGCCGACGGACGAACACTGAAGCTTTCTTT.

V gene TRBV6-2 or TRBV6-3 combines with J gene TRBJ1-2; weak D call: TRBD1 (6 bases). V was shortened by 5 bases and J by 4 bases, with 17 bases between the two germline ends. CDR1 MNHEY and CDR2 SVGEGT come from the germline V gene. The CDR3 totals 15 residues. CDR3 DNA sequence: TGTGCCAGCAGTCCGACGGGGGGCGCAGGCTATGGCTACACCTTC. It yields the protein CASSPTGGAGYGYTF.

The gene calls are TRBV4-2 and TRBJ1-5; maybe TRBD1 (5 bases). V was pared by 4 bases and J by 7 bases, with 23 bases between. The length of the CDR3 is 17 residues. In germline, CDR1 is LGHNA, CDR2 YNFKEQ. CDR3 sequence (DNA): TGTGCCAGCAGCCCCCCGCCCAGTCAGGGAGGAGGACAGCCCCAGCATTTT. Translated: CASSPPPSQGGGQPQHF.

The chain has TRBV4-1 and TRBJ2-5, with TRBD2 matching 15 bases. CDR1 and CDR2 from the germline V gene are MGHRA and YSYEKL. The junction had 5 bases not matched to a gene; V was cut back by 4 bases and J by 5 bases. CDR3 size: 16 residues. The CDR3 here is CASSLGLAGGMETQYF. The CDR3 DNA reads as TGCGCCAGCAGCCTGGGACTAGCGGGAGGAATGGAGACCCAGTACTTC.